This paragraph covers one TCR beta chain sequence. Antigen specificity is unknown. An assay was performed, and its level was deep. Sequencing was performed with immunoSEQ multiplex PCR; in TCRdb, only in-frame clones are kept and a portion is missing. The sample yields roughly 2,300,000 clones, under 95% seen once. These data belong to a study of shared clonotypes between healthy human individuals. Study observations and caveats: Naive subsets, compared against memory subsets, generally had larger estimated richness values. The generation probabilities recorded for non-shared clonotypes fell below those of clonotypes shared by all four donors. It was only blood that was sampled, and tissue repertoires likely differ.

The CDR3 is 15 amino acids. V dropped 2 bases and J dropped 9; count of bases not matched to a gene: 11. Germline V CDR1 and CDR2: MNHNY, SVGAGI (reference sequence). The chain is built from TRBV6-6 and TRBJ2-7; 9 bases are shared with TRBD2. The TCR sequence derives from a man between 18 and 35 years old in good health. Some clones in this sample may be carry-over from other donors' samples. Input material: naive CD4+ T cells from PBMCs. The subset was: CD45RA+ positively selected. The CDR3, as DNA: TGTGCCAGCAGTTACCCCTTTTCGCGGGAGGGCGGGCAGTACTTC. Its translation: CASSYPFSREGGQYF.